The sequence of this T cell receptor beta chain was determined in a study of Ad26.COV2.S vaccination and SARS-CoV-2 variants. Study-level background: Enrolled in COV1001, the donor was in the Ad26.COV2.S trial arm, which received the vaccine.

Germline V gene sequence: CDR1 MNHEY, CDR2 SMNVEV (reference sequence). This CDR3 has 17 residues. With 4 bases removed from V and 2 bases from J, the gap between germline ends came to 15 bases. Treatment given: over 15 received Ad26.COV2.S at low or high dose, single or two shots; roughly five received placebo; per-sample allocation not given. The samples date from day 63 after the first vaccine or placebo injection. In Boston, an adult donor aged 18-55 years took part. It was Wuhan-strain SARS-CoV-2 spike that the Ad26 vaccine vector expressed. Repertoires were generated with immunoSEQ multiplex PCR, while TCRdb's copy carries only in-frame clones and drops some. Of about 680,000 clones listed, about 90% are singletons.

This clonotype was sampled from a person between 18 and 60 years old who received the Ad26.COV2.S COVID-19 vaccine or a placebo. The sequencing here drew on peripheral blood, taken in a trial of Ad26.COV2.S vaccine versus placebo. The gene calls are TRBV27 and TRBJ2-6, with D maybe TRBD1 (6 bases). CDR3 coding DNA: TGTGCCAGCAGTTGGACCGGGACACGGACTGGGGCCAACGTCCTGACTTTC. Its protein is CASSWTGTRTGANVLTF. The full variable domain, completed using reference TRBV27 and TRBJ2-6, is EAQVTQNPRYLITVTGKKLTVTCSQNMNHEYMSWYRQDPGLGLRQIYYSMNVEVTDKGDVPEGYKVSRKEKRNFPLILESPSPNQTSLYFCASSWTGTRTGANVLTFGAGSRLTVL.